Below, one T cell receptor (beta chain) is given with its context. Its matching antigen is unknown. The sample is drawn from a study of T cell responses to AZD1222 COVID-19 vaccine. CDR3 length: 14 amino acids. The V gene end was trimmed by 5 bases and the J gene end by 7 bases; junction bases not matched to a gene: 10. Germline V CDR1 and CDR2: MNHEY, SVGAGI. General study points: Donors, mostly white British, included more females; clonal diversity was possibly underestimated.

Clones were sequenced by immunoSEQ multiplex PCR, and TCRdb holds only the in-frame ones, with some missing. Altogether tens of thousands of clones are present, approximately 88% being singletons, with the ten largest covering approximately 10%. The clonotype originates from an adult who received the AZD1222 COVID-19 vaccine. Sequencing used peripheral blood, obtained 28 days after the second AZD1222 dose. The rearrangement links TRBV6-5 to TRBJ1-2; 7 bases match TRBD1. Written as DNA, the CDR3 is TGTGCCAGCAGTCGCGACAGGGATGCCTTTGGCTACACCTTC. Amino acids: CASSRDRDAFGYTF.